Presented here are 12 T cell receptor beta chains from one specimen sequenced in a study of T cell responses to AZD1222 COVID-19 vaccine. Measured with immunoSEQ multiplex PCR; TCRdb has only the in-frame clones, and not every one. The sample lists around 100,000 clones, more than 70% seen once, with around 4.4% in the top ten. The source material was peripheral blood, sampled on day 0 of MenACWY control vaccination. The source is an adult in good health.

The chain joins TRBV6-2 or TRBV6-3 to TRBJ1-4; D not resolved. Germline CDR1 and CDR2: MNHEY and SVGEGT. V was pared by 0 bases and J by 4 bases, with 9 bases between. This CDR3 contains 15 residues. CDR3 nucleotides: TGTGCCAGCAGTTACTCGAGGCCGGATAATGAAAAACTGTTTTTT. Translating it yields CASSYSRPDNEKLFF.

The CDR3 nucleotides are TGTGCCAGTAGTATGGACAGGGAGGATGGCTACACCTTC. This gives the protein CASSMDREDGYTF. The V call is TRBV19, the J call TRBJ1-2; 8 nucleotides agree with TRBD1. The CDR3 length is 13 residues. J was trimmed by 6 bases and V by 3 bases; bases with no gene match: 3. Germline values: CDR1 LNHDA, CDR2 SQIVND (reference sequence).

The chain uses TRBV19 and TRBJ1-1; D may be TRBD1 (6 bases). CDR1 is LNHDA, CDR2 SQIVND, per germline (reference sequence). The CDR3 is 14 residues long. V lost 1 base to trimming and J lost 5 bases, with 11 bases between them. The CDR3 bases are TGTGCCAGTAGTATAGTCCCAGGGGAGACTGAAGCTTTCTTT. This gives the protein CASSIVPGETEAFF.

V gene TRBV28 combines with J gene TRBJ2-7; no reliable D call. Trimming shortened V by 3 bases and J by 2 bases, and 8 bases separated the two germline ends. The CDR3 sequence is 13 residues long. Germline V CDR1 and CDR2: MDHEN, SYDVKM. The CDR3 region is CASSFPSPYEQYF. CDR3 nucleotide sequence: TGTGCCAGCAGTTTTCCCTCACCCTACGAGCAGTACTTC.

This chain connects TRBV7-2 to TRBJ2-5; D unclear. Trimming stripped 1 base from V and 4 bases from J, with 10 bases between. From germline, CDR1 is SGHTA and CDR2 FQGNSA. The CDR3 is 14 residues long. The CDR3 sequence: CASSLVGISETQYF. Written as DNA, the CDR3 is TGTGCCAGCAGCTTAGTGGGCATCTCAGAGACCCAGTACTTC.

The chain uses TRBV10-1 and TRBJ1-1; D ambiguous. V was shortened by 3 bases and J by 5 bases, with 7 bases between the two germline ends. Germline V lookup: CDR1 WNHNN, CDR2 SYGVQD (reference sequence). This CDR3 spans 12 amino acids. CDR3 loop: CASSDTVTEAFF. CDR3 nucleotide sequence: TGCGCCAGCAGTGACACGGTTACTGAAGCTTTCTTT.

The genes are TRBV11-2 and TRBJ2-3; TRBD2 matches 7 bases. CDR1 and CDR2 from the germline V gene are SGHAT and FQNNGV. The junction had 11 bases not matched to a gene; V was cut back by 5 bases and J by 0 bases. There are 17 residues in the CDR3. The CDR3 loop is CASSRGTAGVSTDTQYF. The CDR3 nucleotides are TGTGCCAGCAGCCGAGGAACGGCGGGGGTCAGCACAGATACGCAGTATTTT.

The V call is TRBV5-1, the J call TRBJ1-1; D might be TRBD1 (5 bases). Germline CDR1 is SGHRS and CDR2 is YFSETQ. Trimming shortened V by 1 base and J by 6 bases, and 10 bases separated the two germline ends. The CDR3 has 13 residues. For the CDR3, the DNA is TGCGCCAGCAGCTTGCAGGGTGCAGCTGAAGCTTTCTTT. The encoded protein is CASSLQGAAEAFF.

The chain employs TRBV6-1 and TRBJ1-1; D is undetermined. CDR3 size: 11 residues. In germline, CDR1 is MNHNS, CDR2 SASEGT. V was trimmed by 0 bases and J by 9 bases, leaving 5 bases between them. The CDR3 here is CASSEAAQAFF. The DNA for the CDR3 is TGTGCCAGCAGTGAAGCGGCCCAAGCTTTCTTT.

The rearrangement links TRBV7-2 to TRBJ2-7, with D possibly matching TRBD1 (6 bases). V lost 5 bases and J 6 bases, leaving 11 bases between the germline ends. The CDR3 extends over 12 amino acids. In germline, CDR1 is SGHTA, CDR2 FQGNSA. CDR3 protein: CASSQDRREQYF. CDR3 DNA: TGTGCCAGCAGCCAAGACAGGCGCGAGCAGTACTTC.

The gene calls are TRBV11-3 and TRBJ2-1, with D unclear. Germline values: CDR1 SGHNT, CDR2 YENEEA. The CDR3 spans 12 residues. V lost 4 bases, J lost 3 bases, and 4 bases lay in between. This CDR3 reads CASSSDYNEQFF. The CDR3 bases are TGTGCCAGCAGCTCCGACTACAATGAGCAGTTCTTC.

The rearrangement uses TRBV7-9 and TRBJ1-3; TRBD1 might be the D (5 bases). V lost 6 bases and J 2 bases, leaving 5 bases between the germline ends. In germline, CDR1 is SEHNR, CDR2 FQNEAQ (reference sequence). This CDR3 spans 12 amino acids. This CDR3 is CASRGPGNTIYF. Here the CDR3 DNA reads TGTGCCAGCAGGGGACCTGGAAACACCATATATTTT.